These 29 T cell receptor beta chains were sequenced from one sample in a study of T cells in localized non-small cell lung cancer. Measured with immunoSEQ multiplex PCR; TCRdb has only the in-frame clones, and not every one. This sample carries some 30,000 clones, more than 75% of them seen once, and the ten largest clones take 4% to 5%. This specimen consisted of peripheral blood, obtained before any cancer treatment. These receptors all come from a male donor aged 60 or older with stage III lung adenocarcinoma.

This sequence joins TRBV28 and TRBJ1-3; a possible D gene is TRBD1 (5 bases). This CDR3 has 16 amino acids. Per germline, CDR1 MDHEN and CDR2 SYDVKM. Trimming took 5 bases from V and 0 from J, leaving 14 bases between them. The CDR3 DNA reads as TGTGCCAGCAGTCCTTACCAGGGCCGCTCTGGAAACACCATATATTTT. Protein: CASSPYQGRSGNTIYF.

In its sample, this clone was seen once. This rearrangement joins TRBV11-3 to TRBJ2-2; 10 bases align to TRBD1. CDR3 length: 15 residues. CDR1 SGHNT and CDR2 YENEEA come from the germline V gene. V gave up 5 bases and J gave up 5 bases; unmatched junction bases: 5. The CDR3 coding sequence is TGTGCCAGCAGCGCGGGACAGGGGAGAACCGGGGAGCTGTTTTTT. Its protein product is CASSAGQGRTGELFF.

This chain joins TRBV2 and TRBJ1-2; no clear D gene. Germline V gives CDR1 SNHLY, CDR2 FYNNEI. CDR3 size: 13 residues. V was trimmed by 3 bases and J by 6 bases, leaving 11 bases between them. DNA for the CDR3: TGTGCCAGCAGTGATCGGCCCGGGAATGGCTACACCTTC. Its protein is CASSDRPGNGYTF.

The table lists this clone with a count of one. The V gene is TRBV5-1, the J gene TRBJ2-3; D might be TRBD1 (8 bases). Trimming took off 2 bases at V and 6 bases at J, with 16 bases between the two ends. The CDR3 is 15 amino acids. CDR1 and CDR2 (germline): SGHRS, YFSETQ. CDR3 loop: CASSLTGGDMDTQYF. Written as DNA, the CDR3 is TGCGCCAGCAGCTTAACAGGGGGGGACATGGATACGCAGTATTTT.

In its sample, this clone was seen once. CDR3 bases: TGCGCCAGCAGCTCGTTAGCGGGAGGCCAGGGGGAGCAGTTCTTC. Amino acid sequence: CASSSLAGGQGEQFF. J is TRBJ2-1 and V is TRBV5-1; 10 positions agree with TRBD2. There are 15 residues in the CDR3. CDR1 is SGHRS, CDR2 YFSETQ, per germline. With 3 bases clipped from V and 10 bases from J, the junction kept 10 bases outside the gene matches.

This chain uses TRBV6-5 with TRBJ1-2; D is uncertain. CDR1 and CDR2 from the germline V gene are MNHEY and SVGAGI. V was clipped by 5 bases and J by 7 bases, with 17 bases between them. This CDR3 is 14 amino acids long. Here the CDR3 DNA reads TGTGCCAGCAGTCCTACATCCGTCGTCGGTGGCTACACCTTC. Translation: CASSPTSVVGGYTF.

The rearrangement links TRBV7-2 to TRBJ2-1; D remains unclear. Trimming shortened V by 8 bases and J by 8 bases, and 19 bases separated the two germline ends. The CDR3 has 14 amino acids. The germline V gene encodes CDR1 SGHTA and CDR2 FQGNSA. As DNA, the CDR3 is TGTGCCAGCCGACCGGGCCCACAAAGTCATGAGCAGTTCTTC. Amino acids: CASRPGPQSHEQFF.

The chain links TRBV6-1 to TRBJ1-2; maybe TRBD1 (6 bases). From germline, CDR1 is MNHNS and CDR2 SASEGT. The length of the CDR3 is 12 residues. V was pared by 7 bases and J by 5 bases, with 11 bases between. The DNA for the CDR3 is TGTGCCAGCATCACGGACAGTTATGGCTACACCTTC. This sequence encodes CASITDSYGYTF.

This chain uses TRBV4-1 with TRBJ1-5; 7 bases match TRBD1. The CDR3 totals 14 residues. The ends lost 4 bases at V and 2 bases at J; junction bases unmatched: 2. Germline V CDR1 and CDR2: MGHRA, YSYEKL. The CDR3 reads CASSPGTGNQPQHF. The CDR3 DNA reads as TGCGCCAGCAGCCCCGGGACAGGCAATCAGCCCCAGCATTTT.

This clone was detected once. This sequence joins TRBV5-4 and TRBJ1-2; weak D call: TRBD1 (5 bases). This CDR3 contains 20 residues. Per germline, CDR1 SGHNT and CDR2 YYREEE (reference sequence). V shed 3 bases and J shed 5 bases, with 32 bases lying between them. CDR3 in amino acids: CASSSPNPGPPAGAPYGYTF. The CDR3 nucleotides read TGTGCCAGCAGCTCCCCAAACCCGGGACCTCCGGCGGGAGCACCGTATGGCTACACCTTC.

The chain couples TRBV2 to TRBJ1-6, with unresolved D. This CDR3 has 13 residues. The V gene's germline CDR1 is SNHLY and CDR2 FYNNEI. Between the trimmed V and J ends, which lost 7 bases and 7 bases, there was a span of 11 bases. DNA of the CDR3: TGTGCCAGCATTACCCCCTCAAATTCACCCCTCCACTTT. Translated: CASITPSNSPLHF.

The V gene is TRBV28, the J gene TRBJ1-2; D not certain. Trimming cost V 5 bases and J 1 base, with 5 bases left between them. CDR1 is MDHEN and CDR2 is SYDVKM in the germline V gene. CDR3 size: 12 residues. The CDR3 reads CASSPDNYGYTF. The DNA of the CDR3 is TGTGCCAGCAGTCCGGATAACTATGGCTACACCTTC.

V and J are TRBV7-3 and TRBJ1-6; D gene uncertain. Germline V gene lookup returns CDR1 SGHTA and CDR2 FQGTGA. CDR3 length: 14 amino acids. The V gene lost 0 bases and the J gene lost 4 bases, with 4 bases spanning the gap. The CDR3 nucleotides read TGTGCCAGCAGCTTAACAACATATAATTCACCCCTCCACTTT. It yields the protein CASSLTTYNSPLHF.

The genes are TRBV2 and TRBJ1-2, with D possibly TRBD1 on 5 matching bases. The CDR3 is 12 amino acids. Germline values: CDR1 SNHLY, CDR2 FYNNEI. V shed 7 bases and J shed 2 bases, with 8 bases lying between them. The CDR3 nucleotides read TGTGCCAGCATAGGGGCCAACTATGGCTACACCTTC. Translating it yields CASIGANYGYTF.

In its sample, this clone was seen a few times. The chain employs TRBV5-1 and TRBJ2-3, with D possibly being TRBD1 (6 bases). Per the germline V gene, CDR1 is SGHRS and CDR2 is YFSETQ. The V and J ends lost 1 base and 2 bases respectively, with 14 bases between them. The CDR3 is 16 amino acids. This CDR3 reads CASSLIRTDLTDTQYF. As DNA, the CDR3 is TGCGCCAGCAGCTTGATAAGGACAGACCTCACAGATACGCAGTATTTT.

The gene calls are TRBV7-9 and TRBJ2-7; D possibly corresponds to TRBD1 (5 bases). CDR3 size: 14 residues. The V end was cut by 6 bases, the J end by 0 bases, with 12 bases between. Germline V gene lookup returns CDR1 SEHNR and CDR2 FQNEAQ (reference sequence). The CDR3 nucleotides read TGTGCCAGCAGTCGACAGACTTTCTCCTACGAGCAGTACTTC. Translation: CASSRQTFSYEQYF.

This chain connects TRBV27 to TRBJ1-5, with 9 bases matching TRBD1. This CDR3 has 16 residues. With 4 bases clipped from V and 3 bases from J, the junction kept 7 bases outside the gene matches. The germline gives CDR1 MNHEY, CDR2 SMNVEV (reference sequence). CDR3 residues: CASSSGQGHFNQPQHF. The CDR3 DNA reads as TGTGCCAGCAGTTCCGGACAGGGGCATTTCAATCAGCCCCAGCATTTT.

The chain links TRBV2 to TRBJ1-5, with D possibly TRBD1 on 6 matching bases. Trimming pared 6 bases from V and 4 bases from J, leaving 10 bases between. Germline CDR1 and CDR2: SNHLY and FYNNEI. The length of the CDR3 is 13 residues. Here the CDR3 DNA reads TGTGCCAGCAGCGGACAGCAGAATCAGCCCCAGCATTTT. Its protein product is CASSGQQNQPQHF.

V and J are TRBV4-1 and TRBJ1-1; the match to TRBD1 covers 9 bases. Germline CDR1 MGHRA, CDR2 YSYEKL. The CDR3 runs 14 residues. The junction had 5 bases not matched to a gene; V was cut back by 4 bases and J by 5 bases. CDR3 coding DNA: TGCGCCAGCAGCCCACAGGGGGCGGGAACTGAAGCTTTCTTT. Translated, it gives CASSPQGAGTEAFF.

This chain joins TRBV5-5 and TRBJ1-4; D not resolved. Germline-derived CDR1 and CDR2 are SGHKS and YYEKEE (reference sequence). Trimming pared 0 bases from V and 7 bases from J, leaving 13 bases between. The CDR3 is made up of 15 amino acids. The CDR3 region has the DNA TGTGCCAGCAGCTTGGGGGGTACATTCAGTGAAAAACTGTTTTTT. Translation gives CASSLGGTFSEKLFF.

V is TRBV29-1 and J is TRBJ1-1; D is unclear. The CDR3 contains 14 residues. CDR1 and CDR2 from the germline V gene are SQVTM and ANQGSEA. The chain's CDR3 is CSAGRMLMNTEAFF. The CDR3 DNA reads as TGCAGTGCGGGCCGGATGCTAATGAACACTGAAGCTTTCTTT. The full variable domain, in which reference TRBV29-1 and TRBJ1-1 provide the parts outside the CDR3, is SAVISQKPSRDICQRGTSLTIQCQVDSQVTMMFWYRQQPGQSLTLIATANQGSEATYESGFVIDKFPISRPNLTFSTLTVSNMSPEDSSIYLCSAGRMLMNTEAFFGQGTRLTVV.

Here the CDR3 reads CAWSVLAGRTGELFF. The CDR3, as DNA: TGTGCCTGGAGTGTACTAGCGGGGCGGACCGGGGAGCTGTTTTTT. The rearrangement links TRBV30 to TRBJ2-2, with 10 positions matching TRBD2. The CDR3 covers 15 residues. The germline V gene has CDR1 GTSNPN and CDR2 SVGIG (reference sequence). After removal of 0 bases from V and 5 bases from J, the junction contained 3 bases not matched to a gene.

J is TRBJ2-3 and V is TRBV27; TRBD2 might be the D (6 bases). V lost 5 bases to trimming and J lost 6 bases, with 15 bases between them. The CDR3 totals 14 residues. Germline V gene lookup returns CDR1 MNHEY and CDR2 SMNVEV (reference sequence). For the CDR3, the DNA is TGTGCCAGCAGTATCCAGCGGGCACCGGATACGCAGTATTTT. Translation: CASSIQRAPDTQYF.

The chain has TRBV5-1 and TRBJ2-5, with 7 positions matching TRBD1. The germline V gene encodes CDR1 SGHRS and CDR2 YFSETQ. The CDR3 runs to 13 residues. V lost 4 bases, J lost 1 base, and 1 base stayed unmatched. The CDR3 coding sequence is TGCGCCAGCAGCCGGGACAGCCAAGAGACCCAGTACTTC. Amino acid sequence: CASSRDSQETQYF.

The V call is TRBV7-9, the J call TRBJ2-5; 11 bases agree with TRBD1. Germline V gene sequence: CDR1 SEHNR, CDR2 FQNEAQ (reference sequence). The CDR3 is 16 amino acids. The ends lost 6 bases at V and 1 base at J; junction bases unmatched: 7. The CDR3 DNA sequence: TGTGCCAGCAGAACCCTAGGACAGGGGGCCCAAGAGACCCAGTACTTC. This codes for CASRTLGQGAQETQYF.

A single count supports this clone. This chain joins TRBV4-2 and TRBJ1-4; D is possibly TRBD1 (6 bases). This CDR3 is built from 14 residues. CDR1 and CDR2 (germline): LGHNA, YNFKEQ. V lost 4 bases to trimming and J lost 7 bases, with 13 bases between them. The CDR3 is CASSRGGRGEKLFF. In nucleotides, the CDR3 is TGTGCCAGCAGCCGAGGGGGTAGGGGTGAAAAACTGTTTTTT.

This sequence joins TRBV5-8 and TRBJ2-7; 10 positions agree with TRBD2. Trimming cost V 4 bases and J 4 bases; bases outside gene matches: 11. The CDR3 is 16 amino acids. CDR1 is SGHTS and CDR2 is YDEGEE in the germline V gene. CDR3 protein: CASSQYTSGDPYEQYF. Here the CDR3 DNA reads TGTGCCAGCAGCCAATATACTAGCGGGGACCCATACGAGCAGTACTTC.

This clone has a handful of counts. The chain couples TRBV7-9 to TRBJ2-7; no reliable D call. CDR3 length: 13 residues. Germline V lookup: CDR1 SEHNR, CDR2 FQNEAQ (reference sequence). V lost 3 bases, J lost 1 base, and 7 bases lay in between. The CDR3 nucleotides are TGTGCCAGCAGCTTTGTTGGATCCTACGAGCAGTACTTC. This encodes CASSFVGSYEQYF. Full variable domain (remainder filled in from reference TRBV7-9 and TRBJ2-7): DTGVSQNPRHKITKRGQNVTFRCDPISEHNRLYWYRQTLGQGPEFLTYFQNEAQLEKSRLLSDRFSAERPKGSFSTLEIQRTEQGDSAMYLCASSFVGSYEQYFGPGTRLTVT.

V gene TRBV19 combines with J gene TRBJ2-1; tentatively, D is TRBD1 (5 bases). The CDR3 spans 13 residues. The V and J ends lost 3 bases and 15 bases respectively, with 18 bases between them. Germline CDR1 reads LNHDA; CDR2 reads SQIVND (reference sequence). The DNA for the CDR3 is TGTGCCAGTAGTATCGCAGGGCCTAAGGGTCGGTTCTTC. This sequence encodes CASSIAGPKGRFF.